The next 19 T cell receptor beta chains were all read from a single sample in a study of blood T cell repertoires in COVID-19. Clones were read by immunoSEQ multiplex PCR, and TCRdb kept only the in-frame ones, dropping some. Counted here are some 150,000 clones, about 87% occurring once; the ten biggest clones make up 3% to 4%. The sample comprised peripheral blood. These receptor sequences come from a woman aged 60 to 75 who had recovered from COVID-19.

On this clone itself: Other nucleotide sequences in the sample specify the same CDR3. The V and J genes are TRBV15 and TRBJ2-1, with D perhaps TRBD2 (5 bases). Trimming took 0 bases from V and 9 from J, leaving 9 bases between them. From germline, CDR1 is LNHNV and CDR2 YYDKDF (reference sequence). There are 13 residues in the CDR3. The CDR3 bases are TGTGCCACCAGCAGAGATCTTGGGAGTGAGCAGTTCTTC. This codes for CATSRDLGSEQFF.

This clone was seen once. The chain links TRBV3-1 (or the pseudogene TRBV3-2) to TRBJ1-6, with D maybe TRBD1 (6 bases). Germline-derived CDR1 and CDR2 are LGHDT and YNNKEL (reference sequence). Trimming shortened V by 0 bases and J by 6 bases, and 9 bases separated the two germline ends. CDR3 length: 15 residues. CDR3 loop: CASSQDQGGNSPLHF. Here the CDR3 DNA reads TGTGCCAGCAGCCAAGATCAAGGGGGTAATTCACCCCTCCACTTT.

This chain joins TRBV7-3 and TRBJ2-2; 16 bases line up with TRBD2. This CDR3 is 19 amino acids long. J gave up 7 bases and V 4 bases, and 12 bases lay outside the gene matches. The germline V gene has CDR1 SGHTA and CDR2 FQGTGA. DNA of the CDR3: TGTGCCAGCAGCTCACCCCCCGGGACTAGCGGGGGGGGGCACGGGGAGCTGTTTTTT. It yields the protein CASSSPPGTSGGGHGELFF.

This sequence joins TRBV7-2 and TRBJ2-7, with a weak D call TRBD2 (6 bases). The CDR3 extends over 13 amino acids. Trimming left V 0 bases short and J 6 bases short, with 9 bases between. Germline V lookup: CDR1 SGHTA, CDR2 FQGNSA. The CDR3 here is CASSLAGLPEQYF. DNA of the CDR3: TGTGCCAGCAGCTTAGCGGGACTCCCCGAGCAGTACTTC.

The chain employs TRBV5-4 and TRBJ2-6; 9 bases map to TRBD1. Germline V gene sequence: CDR1 SGHNT, CDR2 YYREEE (reference sequence). Losses at the gene ends were 1 base for V and 3 bases for J; bases not matched to a gene: 11. This CDR3 region has 19 residues. CDR3 amino acids: CASSLSPGQGMIGANVLTF. The CDR3 coding sequence is TGTGCCAGCAGCTTGTCTCCGGGACAGGGAATGATTGGGGCCAACGTCCTGACTTTC.

The chain uses TRBV7-9 and TRBJ2-5, with 9 bases lining up with TRBD2. This CDR3 contains 16 residues. V shed 1 base and J 1 base; nucleotides not matched to a gene: 4. The germline gives CDR1 SEHNR, CDR2 FQNEAQ (reference sequence). The CDR3 nucleotides read TGTGCCAGCAGCTTAGGCGGGAGGGCGATCCAAGAGACCCAGTACTTC. Amino acids: CASSLGGRAIQETQYF.

CDR3 nucleotide sequence: TGTGCCAGCAGCTCGGGCGGGGGAGCTTACAATGAGCAGTTCTTC. Translated, it gives CASSSGGGAYNEQFF. The rearrangement uses TRBV5-4 and TRBJ2-1; TRBD2 matches at 7 bases. Germline CDR1 SGHNT, CDR2 YYREEE (reference sequence). The CDR3 runs 15 residues. V trimming: 3 bases; J trimming: 4 bases; junction bases outside the gene matches: 7.

This clone was counted a single time. V and J are TRBV4-1 and TRBJ1-6; TRBD1 matches 7 bases. Looked up from germline, CDR1 is MGHRA and CDR2 is YSYEKL. Trimming at V came to 3 bases and at J to 6 bases, leaving 5 bases not matched to a gene. This CDR3 has 15 residues. The CDR3 sequence is CASSHPRGSNSPLHF. For the CDR3, the DNA is TGCGCCAGCAGCCACCCCAGGGGGTCTAATTCACCCCTCCACTTT.

The rearrangement joins TRBV24-1 to TRBJ2-1; 10 bases fit TRBD1. The CDR3 runs 15 residues. The V segment lost 4 bases and the J segment 10 bases; nucleotides outside the gene matches: 9. From germline, CDR1 is KGHDR and CDR2 SFDVKD. The CDR3 coding sequence is TGTGCCACCAGTGACTTTCCGGGACAGGGGACGGAGCAGTTCTTC. Protein sequence: CATSDFPGQGTEQFF.

The V call is TRBV10-1, the J call TRBJ1-2, with a possible D match to TRBD1 (5 bases). Trimming stripped 4 bases from V and 1 base from J, with 19 bases between. The germline CDR1 and CDR2 sequences are WNHNN and SYGVQD (reference sequence). There are 17 residues in the CDR3. CDR3 coding DNA: TGCGCCAGCAGTGGTTGGAGGGGATCCTTTCTTAACTATGGCTACACCTTC. It is translated as CASSGWRGSFLNYGYTF.

This chain links TRBV7-9 with TRBJ1-3, with TRBD1 matching 9 bases. Germline CDR1 is SEHNR and CDR2 is FQNEAQ (reference sequence). The V and J ends lost 5 bases and 0 bases, in that order; junction bases with no gene match: 5. The CDR3 has 16 amino acids. The CDR3 loop is CASSAPGQGSGNTIYF. CDR3 DNA sequence: TGTGCCAGCAGCGCACCGGGACAGGGCTCTGGAAACACCATATATTTT.

This chain uses TRBV11-2 with TRBJ2-1, with D maybe TRBD2 (7 bases). Deletions cut 0 bases from V and 7 bases from J, with 22 bases between. This CDR3 region has 18 residues. CDR1 is SGHAT, CDR2 FQNNGV, per germline. DNA of the CDR3: TGTGCCAGCAGCTTAGATCTGGTGGGGGGGGCCCTTAAGAATGAGCAGTTCTTC. Its protein is CASSLDLVGGALKNEQFF.

J is TRBJ1-5 and V is TRBV21-1; the table's D call of TRBD1 was not tested on the DNA. TRBV21-1 is deemed a pseudogene. This CDR3 contains 15 residues. The CDR3 loop reads CASSKGTAYNQPQHF. The CDR3 bases are TGTGCCAGCAGCAAAGGGACAGCTTACAATCAGCCCCAGCATTTT.

The gene calls are TRBV7-2 and TRBJ2-1; 9 bases are a match to TRBD1. The CDR3 runs to 15 residues. The V gene end was trimmed by 4 bases and the J gene end by 6 bases; junction bases not matched to a gene: 7. Germline V gene lookup returns CDR1 SGHTA and CDR2 FQGNSA. The CDR3 bases are TGTGCCAGCAGCTCCGGGACAGGGAACACCAATGAGCAGTTCTTC. This encodes CASSSGTGNTNEQFF.

This chain uses TRBV3-1 (or the pseudogene TRBV3-2) with TRBJ2-4, with TRBD1 identical over 8 bases. The V gene end was trimmed by 5 bases and the J gene end by 7 bases; junction bases not matched to a gene: 7. CDR3 length equals 14 residues. CDR1 is LGHDT and CDR2 is YNNKEL in the germline V gene (reference sequence). In nucleotides, the CDR3 is TGTGCCAGCAGCGAAAGGGGACAGGAGAACATTCAGTACTTC. It specifies CASSERGQENIQYF.

The chain combines TRBV9 with TRBJ1-1; D ambiguous. V shed 4 bases and J shed 1 base, with 17 bases lying between them. CDR1 is SGDLS, CDR2 YYNGEE, per germline. This CDR3 is 16 amino acids long. CDR3 protein: CASSPSGSPPNTEAFF. DNA for the CDR3: TGTGCCAGCAGCCCTAGTGGGTCTCCCCCGAACACTGAAGCTTTCTTT.

The CDR3 is CAWSAGAGARAEAFF. The CDR3 DNA follows: TGTGCCTGGAGCGCCGGGGCGGGGGCGAGAGCTGAAGCTTTCTTT. J is TRBJ1-1 and V is TRBV30; possible D gene TRBD1, 6 bases. This CDR3 is 15 amino acids long. Germline CDR1 reads GTSNPN; CDR2 reads SVGIG (reference sequence). Deletions cut 3 bases from V and 6 bases from J, with 20 bases between. Full variable domain (rest looked up from reference TRBV30 and TRBJ1-1): SQTIHQWPATLVQPVGSPLSLECTVEGTSNPNLYWYRQAAGRGLQLLFYSVGIGQISSEVPQNLSASRPQDRQFILSSKKLLLSDSGFYLCAWSAGAGARAEAFFGQGTRLTVV.

The chain uses TRBV7-3 and TRBJ2-2, with D possibly being TRBD2 (5 bases). There are 14 residues in the CDR3. The ends were cut back, 2 bases at V and 6 bases at J, with 10 bases in the middle. Germline V lookup: CDR1 SGHTA, CDR2 FQGTGA. In DNA, the CDR3 is TGTGCCAGCAGCTTAGGAGGCGGGTCCGGGGAGCTGTTTTTT. Protein sequence: CASSLGGGSGELFF.

The count of this clone is one. The chain employs TRBV11-2 and TRBJ1-5; D uncertain. Trimming pared 3 bases from V and 6 bases from J, leaving 9 bases between. The CDR3 spans 13 residues. Looked up from germline, CDR1 is SGHAT and CDR2 is FQNNGV. This chain's CDR3 is CASSFNVRQPQHF. DNA of the CDR3: TGTGCCAGCAGCTTTAATGTTCGTCAGCCCCAGCATTTT.